Presented here are 27 T cell receptor beta chains from one specimen sequenced in a study of cytomegalovirus exposure and HLA in healthy donors. Vbeta (60) and Jbeta (13) primers were used in the PCR. Clones were read by immunoSEQ multiplex PCR, and TCRdb kept only the in-frame ones, dropping some. The table lists 160,000 or so clones, 70% of them singletons. The sequenced sample consisted of PBMCs. These receptors all come from a man younger than 35 in good health and CMV-seropositive.

The CDR3 nucleotides are TGTGCCAGCTCACCACCGGTGGGCAGCGGGTACAATGAGCAGTTCTTC. It encodes CASSPPVGSGYNEQFF. The chain couples TRBV18 to TRBJ2-1; D is possibly TRBD2 (6 bases). V was cut by 0 bases and J by 4 bases, with 13 bases left in between. The CDR3 length is 16 residues. CDR1 KGHSH and CDR2 LQKENI come from the germline V gene.

The chain combines TRBV6-4 with TRBJ1-6; perhaps TRBD1 as D (5 bases). This CDR3 contains 15 residues. V lost 6 bases, J lost 7 bases, and 16 bases lay in between. CDR1 and CDR2 (germline): MRHNA, SNTAGT. CDR3 DNA: TGTGCCAGCAGCCTCCGGGGGGGGATGAATTCACCCCTCCACTTT. This codes for CASSLRGGMNSPLHF.

V and J are TRBV2 and TRBJ2-1; no definite D call. CDR3 size: 13 residues. Per the germline V gene, CDR1 is SNHLY and CDR2 is FYNNEI. V was shortened by 6 bases and J by 10 bases, with 16 bases between the two germline ends. Here the CDR3 reads CASRMGSFQEQFF. The CDR3 DNA reads TGTGCCAGCAGGATGGGCTCATTCCAGGAGCAGTTCTTC.

There are a few counts of this clone. The V and J genes are TRBV5-8 and TRBJ1-4; D remains ambiguous. The V gene lost 3 bases and the J gene lost 5 bases, with 17 bases spanning the gap. This CDR3 comprises 16 residues. Germline V gene lookup returns CDR1 SGHTS and CDR2 YDEGEE. The CDR3: CASSSPAGYGNEKLFF. In nucleotides, the CDR3 is TGTGCCAGCAGCTCACCTGCGGGGTACGGAAATGAAAAACTGTTTTTT.

The chain joins TRBV9 to TRBJ1-1, with D perhaps matching TRBD1 (6 bases). The CDR3 sequence is 18 residues long. Germline V lookup: CDR1 SGDLS, CDR2 YYNGEE. V lost 4 bases and J 0 bases, leaving 22 bases between the germline ends. CDR3 sequence: CASSPRTAYFSMNTEAFF. DNA for the CDR3: TGTGCCAGCAGCCCCCGGACAGCCTATTTCTCCATGAACACTGAAGCTTTCTTT.

This chain links TRBV6-1 with TRBJ1-2; 10 nucleotides agree with TRBD1. V was pared by 3 bases and J by 11 bases, with 9 bases of the junction left unmatched. CDR1 MNHNS and CDR2 SASEGT come from the germline V gene. This CDR3 is 14 amino acids long. The CDR3 region is CASSDLPGTGEYTF. The CDR3 DNA reads as TGTGCCAGCAGTGACTTACCCGGGACAGGGGAGTACACCTTC.

V and J are TRBV6-1 and TRBJ1-1; D may be TRBD1 (6 bases). This CDR3 has 16 residues. Trimming removed 1 base from V and 1 base from J, with 13 bases in between. Germline-derived CDR1 and CDR2 are MNHNS and SASEGT. The CDR3 sequence is CASSEVGGRGNTEAFF. The CDR3 DNA reads TGTGCCAGCAGTGAAGTGGGGGGGCGGGGGAACACTGAAGCTTTCTTT.

V gene TRBV7-8 combines with J gene TRBJ1-1; the D is unclear. This CDR3 contains 15 residues. Germline lookup yields CDR1 SGHVS and CDR2 FQNEAQ. V lost 4 bases and J 1 base, leaving 13 bases between the germline ends. The CDR3 sequence is CASSSPTWANTEAFF. The CDR3 DNA sequence: TGTGCCAGCAGCTCCCCGACCTGGGCGAACACTGAAGCTTTCTTT.

The V gene is TRBV30, the J gene TRBJ1-2, with no clear D. The CDR3 runs to 14 residues. V was shortened by 4 bases and J by 8 bases, with 20 bases between the two germline ends. The germline V gene encodes CDR1 GTSNPN and CDR2 SVGIG (reference sequence). The CDR3 loop reads CAWINQGSVSGYTF. For the CDR3, the DNA is TGTGCCTGGATCAACCAAGGGAGCGTATCGGGCTACACCTTC.

This sequence joins TRBV6-1 and TRBJ1-3; D remains ambiguous. Germline assignment: CDR1 MNHNS and CDR2 SASEGT. CDR3 length: 14 amino acids. The V and J ends lost 10 bases and 3 bases respectively, with 16 bases between them. The CDR3 loop is CATRTGLGGNTIYF. DNA for the CDR3: TGTGCCACCAGAACCGGCCTAGGTGGAAACACCATATATTTT.

The chain uses TRBV28 and TRBJ2-3, with 9 nucleotides matching TRBD1. Germline CDR1 MDHEN, CDR2 SYDVKM. Trimming removed 6 bases from V and 6 bases from J; junction bases left unmatched: 1. This CDR3 is 12 amino acids long. CDR3 coding DNA: TGTGCCAGCAGGGACAGGGGCGATACGCAGTATTTT. Amino acid sequence: CASRDRGDTQYF.

The V gene is TRBV6-5, the J gene TRBJ1-2, with TRBD1 identical over 8 bases. CDR1 is MNHEY, CDR2 SVGAGI, per germline. This CDR3 has 14 residues. V was clipped by 6 bases and J by 5 bases; unmatched bases: 8. In DNA form, the CDR3 reads TGTGCCAGCAGCAGCCTACAGGGGGGGTATGGCTACACCTTC. Translated, it gives CASSSLQGGYGYTF.

J is TRBJ1-2 and V is TRBV30; unclear D gene. This CDR3 region has 13 residues. Germline V gene sequence: CDR1 GTSNPN, CDR2 SVGIG (reference sequence). V dropped 0 bases and J dropped 7 bases, with 12 bases sitting between them. The CDR3 DNA is TGTGCCTGGAGTGTTGGAGGAACTGGTGGCTACACCTTC. It translates to CAWSVGGTGGYTF.

The chain combines TRBV7-9 with TRBJ2-3; no firm D call. This CDR3 is 12 amino acids long. Germline V gene sequence: CDR1 SEHNR, CDR2 FQNEAQ (reference sequence). V lost 5 bases, J lost 8 bases, and 11 bases lay in between. The CDR3, as DNA: TGTGCCAGCAGCCACCCCCTATCTACGCAGTATTTT. Protein product: CASSHPLSTQYF.

The chain has TRBV7-8 and TRBJ2-1; perhaps TRBD1 as D (5 bases). The CDR3 is made up of 17 amino acids. Germline CDR1 SGHVS, CDR2 FQNEAQ. The V end was cut by 5 bases, the J end by 3 bases, with 20 bases between. The CDR3 coding sequence is TGTGCCAGCAGCCCGCTTAGGGGTTCGGGCGACTACAATGAGCAGTTCTTC. It translates to CASSPLRGSGDYNEQFF.

CDR3 protein: CASSLTGVATNEKLFF. The CDR3, as DNA: TGTGCCAGCAGCCTGACAGGTGTAGCAACTAATGAAAAACTGTTTTTT. This rearrangement joins TRBV25-1 to TRBJ1-4, with a weak D call TRBD1 (6 bases). Germline values: CDR1 MGHDK, CDR2 SYGVNS. The CDR3 covers 16 residues. Deletions cut 6 bases from V and 0 bases from J, with 14 bases between. Combining the CDR3 with reference TRBV25-1 and TRBJ1-4 gives the whole variable domain EADIYQTPRYLVIGTGKKITLECSQTMGHDKMYWYQQDPGMELHLIHYSYGVNSTEKGDLSSESTVSRIRTEHFPLTLESARPSHTSQYLCASSLTGVATNEKLFFGSGTQLSVL.

The gene calls are TRBV5-1 and TRBJ2-3, with 11 positions matching TRBD2. Germline trimming cut 2 bases from V and 4 bases from J; bases unmatched to any gene: 6. Per germline, CDR1 SGHRS and CDR2 YFSETQ. The CDR3 extends over 16 amino acids. This chain's CDR3 is CASSLRLAGTPDTQYF. CDR3 nucleotides: TGCGCCAGCAGCTTAAGACTAGCGGGGACGCCAGATACGCAGTATTTT.

This clone has a handful of counts. The J gene is TRBJ1-1, the V gene TRBV15; a possible D gene is TRBD1 (6 bases). With 3 bases removed from V and 0 bases from J, the gap between germline ends came to 20 bases. The CDR3 sequence is 18 residues long. Germline lookup yields CDR1 LNHNV and CDR2 YYDKDF (reference sequence). The CDR3 sequence is CATSSPEGGVMMNTEAFF. CDR3 DNA sequence: TGTGCCACCAGCAGTCCCGAGGGGGGGGTTATGATGAACACTGAAGCTTTCTTT.

This clone was seen only a few times. The chain uses TRBV5-1 and TRBJ2-5; D unclear. V was trimmed by 1 base and J by 3 bases, leaving 13 bases between them. CDR3 size: 15 residues. Germline assignment: CDR1 SGHRS and CDR2 YFSETQ. As DNA, the CDR3 is TGCGCCAGCAGCTTGAACGGTCAGGCCAAAGAGACCCAGTACTTC. Protein product: CASSLNGQAKETQYF.

This clone was recorded a few times. One junction end does not reproduce the germline sequence, and a read error may be involved. This sequence joins TRBV7-7 and TRBJ2-5, with a weak D call TRBD1 (5 bases). This CDR3 region has 14 residues. Germline lookup yields CDR1 SSHAT and CDR2 FNYEAQ (reference sequence). CDR3 nucleotides: TGTGCTAGCAGCTTAGGGGCCACCCAAGAGACCCAGTACTTC. It is translated as CASSLGATQETQYF.

The rearrangement links TRBV19 to TRBJ1-2; TRBD1 matches 12 bases. V was pared by 5 bases and J by 7 bases, with 8 bases of the junction left unmatched. The germline gives CDR1 LNHDA, CDR2 SQIVND (reference sequence). CDR3 length equals 15 residues. CDR3: CASSVGTGGDRGYTF. The CDR3 bases are TGTGCCAGTAGTGTGGGGACAGGGGGCGATCGTGGCTACACCTTC.

The chain uses TRBV5-6 and TRBJ2-7; weak D call: TRBD2 (6 bases). Looked up from germline, CDR1 is SGHDT and CDR2 is YYEEEE. Trimming took 4 bases from V and 3 from J, leaving 11 bases between them. The CDR3 sequence is 13 residues long. The DNA of the CDR3 is TGTGCCAGCAGCCGGGGGACTTTCTACGAGCAGTACGTC. Protein sequence: CASSRGTFYEQYV.

V usage is TRBV28 and J usage is TRBJ1-5, with 10 bases aligning to TRBD1. The germline V gene has CDR1 MDHEN and CDR2 SYDVKM. V was clipped by 1 base and J by 0 bases; unmatched bases: 6. The CDR3 is 18 amino acids. CDR3 bases: TGTGCCAGCAGTTTATTTGGCGGGGACAGGGGTAGCAATCAGCCCCAGCATTTT. Residues: CASSLFGGDRGSNQPQHF. Full variable domain (remainder filled in from reference TRBV28 and TRBJ1-5): DVKVTQSSRYLVKRTGEKVFLECVQDMDHENMFWYRQDPGLGLRLIYFSYDVKMKEKGDIPEGYSVSREKKERFSLILESASTNQTSMYLCASSLFGGDRGSNQPQHFGDGTRLSIL.

The chain links TRBV5-1 to TRBJ1-1; 8 nucleotides match TRBD1. The CDR3 consists of 14 residues. Trimming at V came to 4 bases and at J to 10 bases, leaving 12 bases not matched to a gene. The V gene's germline CDR1 is SGHRS and CDR2 YFSETQ. CDR3 in DNA: TGCGCCAGCAGCCCCGGACAGGGACCTCGGGGAGCTTTCTTT. Its protein product is CASSPGQGPRGAFF.

The chain uses TRBV7-9 and TRBJ2-3; D call uncertain. Trimming cost V 2 bases and J 2 bases, with 8 bases left between them. The CDR3 runs to 14 residues. Germline CDR1 is SEHNR and CDR2 is FQNEAQ (reference sequence). CDR3 residues: CASSLQEFTDTQYF. Here the CDR3 DNA reads TGTGCCAGCAGCTTACAAGAGTTCACAGATACGCAGTATTTT.

The chain couples TRBV20-1 to TRBJ2-5; 8 bases fit TRBD1. Germline CDR1 reads DFQATT; CDR2 reads SNEGSKA (reference sequence). V was pared by 5 bases and J by 13 bases, with 6 bases of the junction left unmatched. The CDR3 has 10 residues. The CDR3 reads CSAWRDRMYF. CDR3 bases: TGCAGTGCTTGGCGGGACAGGATGTACTTC.

The gene calls are TRBV19 and TRBJ1-1; 8 bases are shared with TRBD1. V shed 9 bases and J 6 bases; nucleotides not matched to a gene: 6. CDR1 and CDR2 (germline): LNHDA, SQIVND (reference sequence). The CDR3 has 12 amino acids. The CDR3 here is CASQDRAPEAFF. CDR3 nucleotide sequence: TGTGCCAGCCAGGACAGGGCCCCTGAAGCTTTCTTT.